Below are 8 T cell receptor beta chains sequenced from a single sample in a study of cytomegalovirus exposure and HLA in healthy donors (TCRdb year 2017). Library prep was done by the immunoSEQ multiplex PCR assay. For the multiplex PCR, a mixture combining 60 forward primers for TCR Vbeta segments and 13 reverse primers for TCR Jbeta segments was used. The table comes from immuneACCESS by way of TCRdb, which keeps in-frame sequences with V and J called. Part of the clones is missing from these tables; in studies checked, under half for an unresolved V gene and the rest for unknown reasons. This sample's records show 68,000 or so clones. The ten largest clones capture about 15% of the sample. Specimen: PBMCs. All receptors derive from a boy aged 10-17 years in good health and CMV-seronegative.

The chain carries TRBV25-1 and TRBJ1-2; D is perhaps TRBD1 (6 bases). Trimming left V 3 bases short and J 1 base short, with 18 bases between. Germline-derived CDR1 and CDR2 are MGHDK and SYGVNS. The CDR3 loop spans 17 amino acids. The CDR3 DNA follows: TGTGCCAGCAGTGAGATCGGGGACATCGCCAATAACTATGGCTACACCTTC. This sequence encodes CASSEIGDIANNYGYTF.

V and J are TRBV19 and TRBJ2-1; no reliable D call. Trimming shortened V by 0 bases and J by 0 bases, and 6 bases separated the two germline ends. CDR1 is LNHDA, CDR2 SQIVND, per germline (reference sequence). The CDR3 runs to 15 residues. The CDR3 nucleotides read TGTGCCAGTAGTATAGATTGGAGCTCCTACAATGAGCAGTTCTTC. Amino acids: CASSIDWSSYNEQFF.

With respect to this clone: At one end, the junction sequence differs from germline, possibly due to a read error. This CDR3 is also generated by other DNA sequences in the sample. The J gene is TRBJ1-1, the V gene TRBV6-1; perhaps TRBD1 as D (5 bases). In germline, CDR1 is MNHNS, CDR2 SASEGT. CDR3 length: 15 residues. CDR3 loop: CATPGDPPLNTEAFF. In DNA, the CDR3 is TGCGCCACCCCGGGGGATCCGCCTCTGAACACTGAAGCTTTCTTT.

This chain links TRBV18 with TRBJ2-3; 9 bases agree with TRBD1. The CDR3 loop spans 18 amino acids. The V gene's germline CDR1 is KGHSH and CDR2 LQKENI. Trimming cost V 0 bases and J 2 bases; bases outside gene matches: 9. CDR3 bases: TGTGCCAGCTCACCACCGGTTTTAGGACAGGGGTTCACAGATACGCAGTATTTT. Protein sequence: CASSPPVLGQGFTDTQYF.

The V and J genes are TRBV19 and TRBJ1-2; 10 bases map to TRBD1. Germline CDR1 and CDR2: LNHDA and SQIVND (reference sequence). The ends lost 5 bases at V and 4 bases at J; junction bases unmatched: 4. This CDR3 has 14 amino acids. The CDR3 nucleotides are TGTGCCAGTAGTCCTCGACAGGGGGCCTATGGCTACACCTTC. This translates into CASSPRQGAYGYTF.

V usage is TRBV11-2 and J usage is TRBJ2-7, with D possibly matching TRBD1 (6 bases). Deletions cut 4 bases from V and 2 bases from J, with 15 bases between. The CDR3 runs 15 residues. Looked up from germline, CDR1 is SGHAT and CDR2 is FQNNGV. CDR3 nucleotide sequence: TGTGCCAGCAGCTCCGATGGGGGCATCGCCTACGAGCAGTACTTC. Translating it yields CASSSDGGIAYEQYF.

The chain couples TRBV4-3 to TRBJ2-5; D perhaps matches TRBD1 (5 bases). The CDR3 runs to 15 residues. Trimming took off 0 bases at V and 5 bases at J, with 13 bases between the two ends. The germline CDR1 and CDR2 sequences are LGHNA and YSLEER. CDR3 sequence: CASSQEPHPGETQYF. CDR3 bases: TGCGCCAGCAGCCAAGAACCTCACCCAGGGGAGACCCAGTACTTC.

The chain combines TRBV29-1 with TRBJ1-2; TRBD1 is a possible D gene (5 bases). The germline V gene encodes CDR1 SQVTM and CDR2 ANQGSEA. Between the trimmed V and J ends, which lost 3 bases and 10 bases, there was a span of 9 bases. The CDR3 length is 10 residues. Here the CDR3 reads CSVEAGYYTF. The CDR3 region has the DNA TGCAGCGTTGAGGCAGGGTACTACACCTTC.